The rows below give T cell receptor beta chains drawn from one sample of a study of blood T cell repertoires in COVID-19. Using immunoSEQ multiplex PCR, the repertoire was profiled, and TCRdb retains in-frame clones only, with some absent. The data contain roughly 50,000 clones, 65% to 90% of them singletons. The sequenced sample consisted of peripheral blood. The receptors were gathered from a man in his 70s with acute or convalescent COVID-19. The CDR3 runs from the conserved cysteine through the conserved F or W. D genes are given only for firm matches. Where a row states a size, it is once, few, many or the class of an expanded clone; other rows omit it.

NA | TRBJ2-7 | TRBV30 | NA | TGTGCCTGGAGCCTAAGTATCTACGAGCAGTACTTC | CAWSLSIYEQYF
NA | TRBJ2-1 | TRBV6-1 | NA | TGTGCCAGCAGTTTAGACAGGACGGGCAATGAGCAGTTCTTC | CASSLDRTGNEQFF
TRBD1 | TRBJ2-5 | TRBV4-3 | NA | TGCGCCAGCAGCCGCGCCGGGACAGGACAAGAGACCCAGTACTTC | CASSRAGTGQETQYF
NA | TRBJ1-5 | TRBV2 | few | TGTGCCAGCAGTGAAGTAACAGCAGATCAGCCCCAGCATTTT | CASSEVTADQPQHF
TRBD2 | TRBJ2-5 | TRBV5-1 | NA | TGCGCCAGCAGCTTGGGACCGGGGGGAGGAGAAGAGACCCAGTACTTC | CASSLGPGGGEETQYF
TRBD1 | TRBJ2-5 | TRBV5-8 | NA | TGTGCCAGCAGCGCTGGACAGGGGGTGATTCGGGAGACCCAGTACTTC | CASSAGQGVIRETQYF
NA | TRBJ2-2 | TRBV6-5 | NA | TGTGCCAGCAGGAGGGCGGGAATGAACACCGGGGAGCTGTTTTTT | CASRRAGMNTGELFF
TRBD2 | TRBJ2-1 | TRBV5-4 | NA | TGTGCCAGCAGCTTGGAACTAGCGGGATACAATGAGCAGTTCTTC | CASSLELAGYNEQFF
TRBD2 | TRBJ2-1 | TRBV11-2 | NA | TGTGCCAGCAGCTTCGGACTAGTCCGAAACAATGAGCAGTTCTTC | CASSFGLVRNNEQFF
NA | TRBJ1-6 | TRBV3-1/TRBV3-2 | NA | TGTGCCAGCAGCCAAGAGGGGCGGTCCCTCCACTTT | CASSQEGRSLHF
TRBD2 | TRBJ2-3 | TRBV7-2 | NA | TGTGCCAGCAGCCAAAGGATCGCGGGAGGGTTTGGCACAGATACGCAGTATTTT | CASSQRIAGGFGTDTQYF
TRBD1 | TRBJ2-3 | TRBV6-4 | NA | TGTGCCAGCAGTGACAACGGACAGGGCACAGATACGCAGTATTTT | CASSDNGQGTDTQYF
TRBD2 | TRBJ2-3 | TRBV5-1 | NA | TGCGCCAGCAGCCCCGGGGAGGGAACAGATACGCAGTATTTT | CASSPGEGTDTQYF
TRBD1 | TRBJ2-1 | TRBV5-8 | NA | TGTGCCAGCAGGACAGGGTCCGATTGGTACAATGAGCAGTTCTTC | CASRTGSDWYNEQFF
NA | TRBJ2-2 | TRBV24-1 | NA | TGTGCCACCAGTGAGTATCCGGCGGGGAGCACCGGGGAGCTGTTTTTT | CATSEYPAGSTGELFF
NA | TRBJ2-3 | TRBV5-1 | NA | TGCGCCAGCAGCTTTCTCGCGGGGCCTTCCACAGATACGCAGTATTTT | CASSFLAGPSTDTQYF
NA | TRBJ1-6 | TRBV4-1 | NA | TGCGCCAGCAGCCACCCCAGGGGCGGTAATTCACCCCTCCACTTT | CASSHPRGGNSPLHF
NA | TRBJ1-5 | TRBV9 | NA | TGTGCCAGCAGCGTAGAGGAGGGCCAGCCCCAGCATTTT | CASSVEEGQPQHF
NA | TRBJ1-3 | TRBV5-4 | NA | TGTGCCAGCGGCAGGGACTTAGGGAGAAACACCATATATTTT | CASGRDLGRNTIYF
TRBD1 | TRBJ1-5 | TRBV18 | few | TGTGCCAGCTCCCTAGACAGGGCGGGTCAGCCCCAGCATTTT | CASSLDRAGQPQHF
NA | TRBJ1-5 | TRBV27 | NA | TGTGCCAGCAGTTTATCGGGCACCAATCAGCCCCAGCATTTT | CASSLSGTNQPQHF
TRBD1 | TRBJ2-7 | TRBV6-5 | NA | TGTGCCAGCAGTTACTGGACAGGGGACGAGCAGTACTTC | CASSYWTGDEQYF
NA | TRBJ1-2 | TRBV13 | few | TGTGCCAGCAGCTTAGGAGGGGGGGCCCTGGATGGCTACACCTTC | CASSLGGGALDGYTF